The 8 T cell receptor beta chains below all came from one sample that was sequenced in a study of cytomegalovirus exposure and HLA in healthy donors. The study ran its PCR with 60 Vbeta and 13 Jbeta primers. Assay used: immunoSEQ multiplex PCR; TCRdb lists only in-frame clones, some missing. This repertoire shows fewer than 130,000 clones, about 80% found once; its top ten account for around 3.1%. Sequenced: PBMCs. The receptors originated from a woman aged 40 to 50 in good health and CMV-seronegative.

The genes are TRBV7-9 and TRBJ2-1; TRBD1 matches at 11 bases. This CDR3 region has 15 residues. Unmatched junction bases numbered 2, after V lost 5 bases and J lost 2 bases. CDR1 SEHNR and CDR2 FQNEAQ come from the germline V gene (reference sequence). CDR3 region: CASSAGQGAYNEQFF. The CDR3 DNA reads as TGTGCCAGCAGCGCGGGACAGGGGGCCTACAATGAGCAGTTCTTC.

J is TRBJ1-3 and V is TRBV11-2; D is undetermined. V shed 1 base and J shed 10 bases, with 5 bases lying between them. This CDR3 has 11 residues. From germline, CDR1 is SGHAT and CDR2 FQNNGV. The CDR3 DNA sequence: TGTGCCAGCAGCTTAGCTAGAACCATATATTTT. Translation gives CASSLARTIYF.

This clone has just one count. The chain carries TRBV7-8 and TRBJ1-1; TRBD1 is a possible D gene (6 bases). Trimming took off 5 bases at V and 1 base at J, with 20 bases between the two ends. The CDR3 is made up of 17 amino acids. Germline V CDR1 and CDR2: SGHVS, FQNEAQ. CDR3 sequence reads: CASSPNDPGEPNTEAFF. For the CDR3, the DNA is TGTGCCAGCAGCCCCAACGACCCAGGGGAACCGAACACTGAAGCTTTCTTT. The full variable domain, with the rest looked up from reference TRBV7-8 and TRBJ1-1, is GAGVSQSPRYKVAKRGQDVALRCDPISGHVSLFWYQQALGQGPEFLTYFQNEAQLDKSGLPSDRFFAERPEGSVSTLKIQRTQQEDSAVYLCASSPNDPGEPNTEAFFGQGTRLTVV.

This chain uses TRBV10-3 with TRBJ1-2; D remains ambiguous. Germline V gives CDR1 ENHRY, CDR2 SYGVKD. Trimming cost V 4 bases and J 2 bases, with 11 bases left between them. The CDR3 runs 14 residues. The CDR3 nucleotides are TGTGCCATCAGTGGAACAGCCGACAACTATGGCTACACCTTC. This translates into CAISGTADNYGYTF.

This clone was found a few times. The chain joins TRBV11-3 to TRBJ2-3; D gene unclear. Germline-derived CDR1 and CDR2 are SGHNT and YENEEA. V shed 1 base and J shed 9 bases, with 11 bases lying between them. The CDR3 sequence is 13 residues long. The CDR3 spells CASSLALTATQYF. The CDR3 DNA reads as TGTGCCAGCAGCTTAGCCCTGACTGCGACGCAGTATTTT.

The CDR3, as DNA: TGTGCCAGCAAGCCGGGGGAGGAGACCCAGTACTTC. This encodes CASKPGEETQYF. The chain recombines TRBV2 with TRBJ2-5, with D tentatively TRBD2 (6 bases). CDR1 and CDR2 from the germline V gene are SNHLY and FYNNEI. This CDR3 contains 12 residues. Between the trimmed V and J ends, which lost 7 bases and 5 bases, there was a span of 11 bases.

J is TRBJ2-5 and V is TRBV27; D remains ambiguous. The CDR3 spans 13 residues. The V gene lost 3 bases and the J gene lost 5 bases, with 10 bases spanning the gap. Germline V lookup: CDR1 MNHEY, CDR2 SMNVEV (reference sequence). CDR3 amino acids: CASSFVQAETQYF. The CDR3 DNA is TGTGCCAGCAGTTTCGTGCAGGCGGAGACCCAGTACTTC.

The chain recombines TRBV19 with TRBJ2-3, with D tentatively TRBD2 (6 bases). Trimming took 3 bases from V and 2 from J, leaving 9 bases between them. Germline-derived CDR1 and CDR2 are LNHDA and SQIVND (reference sequence). CDR3 length: 14 residues. CDR3 bases: TGTGCCAGTAGTATCGGGACTTACACAGATACGCAGTATTTT. This codes for CASSIGTYTDTQYF.